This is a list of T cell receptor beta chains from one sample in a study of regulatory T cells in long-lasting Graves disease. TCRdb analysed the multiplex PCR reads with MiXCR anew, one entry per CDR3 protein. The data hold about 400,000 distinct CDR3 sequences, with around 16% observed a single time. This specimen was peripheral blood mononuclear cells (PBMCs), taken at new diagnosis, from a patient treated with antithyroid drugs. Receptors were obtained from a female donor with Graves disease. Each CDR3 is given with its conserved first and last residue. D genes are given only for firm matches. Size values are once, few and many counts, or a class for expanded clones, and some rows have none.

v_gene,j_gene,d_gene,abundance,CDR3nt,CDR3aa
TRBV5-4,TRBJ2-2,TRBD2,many,TGTGCCAGCAGCGCGGGGGGACGGAACACCGGGGAGCTGTTTTTT,CASSAGGRNTGELFF
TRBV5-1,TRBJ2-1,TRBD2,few,TGCGCCAGCAGCTTGGTAGGACTAGTCGCCAATGAGCAGTTCTTC,CASSLVGLVANEQFF
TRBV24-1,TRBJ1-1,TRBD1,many,TGTGCCACCAGTGATTTTGGACAGGGACGACTGCGAGCTTTCTTT,CATSDFGQGRLRAFF
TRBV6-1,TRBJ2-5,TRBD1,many,TGTGCCAGCAGTCCACCGGGACAGCTTGAAGAGACCCAGTACTTC,CASSPPGQLEETQYF
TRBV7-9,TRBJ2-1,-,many,TGTGCCAGCAGCTTAGGGGGAGGGGACAGCCGAGAGCAGTCCTTC,CASSLGGGDSREQSF
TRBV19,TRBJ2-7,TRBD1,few,TGTGCCAGTAGTAAAACAGGGGCTCCTAACCACGAGCAGTACTTC,CASSKTGAPNHEQYF
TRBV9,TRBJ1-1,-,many,TGCGCCAGCAGCCGTGGACAGAACACTGAAGCTTTCTTT,CASSRGQNTEAFF
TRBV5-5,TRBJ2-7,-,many,TGTGCCAGCAGCGGAAGGCCGGGACGGAGCTACTACGAGCAGTACTTC,CASSGRPGRSYYEQYF
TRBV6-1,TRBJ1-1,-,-,TGTGCCAGCAGCGATATCAGGGGCCTGAACACTGAAGCTTTCTTT,CASSDIRGLNTEAFF
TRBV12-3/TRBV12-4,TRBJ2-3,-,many,TGTGCCAGCAGCCTGGGGCGACAGGTCGGCACAGATACGCAGTATTTT,CASSLGRQVGTDTQYF
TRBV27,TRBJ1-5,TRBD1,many,TGTGCCAGCAGTCTAACAGGGGGCGGGGGGCAGCCCCAGCATTTT,CASSLTGGGGQPQHF
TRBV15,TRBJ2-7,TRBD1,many,TGTGCCACCAGCATGGGGACAGGGTCCTACGAGCAGTACTTC,CATSMGTGSYEQYF
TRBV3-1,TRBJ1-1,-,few,TGTGCCAGCAGCCCAAACGGGGGGAACACTGAAGCTTTCTTT,CASSPNGGNTEAFF
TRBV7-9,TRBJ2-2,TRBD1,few,TGTGCCAGCAGCGGCCGGGGACAGGGGGAGGCCGGGGAGCTGTTTTTT,CASSGRGQGEAGELFF
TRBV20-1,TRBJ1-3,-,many,TGCAGTGCCGAACCCGACGCGAGCTCTGGAAACACCATATATTTT,CSAEPDASSGNTIYF
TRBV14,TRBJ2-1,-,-,TGTGCCAGCAGCCGCCGGGACGGAGGAGAGCAGTTCTTC,CASSRRDGGEQFF
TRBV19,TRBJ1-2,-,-,TGTGCCAGTAGTATATCGGGACGGCTCTATGGCTACACCTTC,CASSISGRLYGYTF
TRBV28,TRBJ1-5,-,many,TGTGCCAGCAGTTTATATCGGTCACGGAAATACAATCAGCCCCAGCATTTT,CASSLYRSRKYNQPQHF
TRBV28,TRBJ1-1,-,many,TGTGCCAGCACCATTACACAGGGGAACACTGAAGCTTTCTTT,CASTITQGNTEAFF
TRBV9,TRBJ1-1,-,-,TGTGCCAGCAGCGTAGGGACCTGGGACACTGAAGCTTTCTTT,CASSVGTWDTEAFF
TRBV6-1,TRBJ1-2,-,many,TGTGCCAGCTCCCAGCGGGGGGCAGGCTCCTATGGCTACACCTTC,CASSQRGAGSYGYTF
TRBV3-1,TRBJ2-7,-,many,TGTGCCAGCAGCCGAGAGGGGACGGACTACGAGCAGTACTTC,CASSREGTDYEQYF
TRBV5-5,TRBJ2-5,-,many,TGTGCCAGCAGCGGGTGGGGAGGGGGCAAGGAGACCCAGTACTTC,CASSGWGGGKETQYF
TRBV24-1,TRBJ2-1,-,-,TGTGCCACCAGTGATTTAACAGGGAATGAGCAGTTCTTC,CATSDLTGNEQFF
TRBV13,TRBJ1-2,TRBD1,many,TGTGCCAGCAGCCGAACCGGGACAGGGGAGTGGTACACCTTC,CASSRTGTGEWYTF
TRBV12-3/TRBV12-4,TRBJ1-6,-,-,TGTGCCAGCAGTTTACAGGACAACGTTACACCCCTCCACTTT,CASSLQDNVTPLHF
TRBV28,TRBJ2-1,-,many,TGTGCCAGCACTTTCGGAGGCGTGAACAATGAGCAGTTCTTC,CASTFGGVNNEQFF
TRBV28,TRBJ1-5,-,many,TGTGCCAGCAGTTTACAGAGTCCCAGGGGCGATCAGCCCCAGCATTTT,CASSLQSPRGDQPQHF
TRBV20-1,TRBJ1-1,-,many,TGCAGTGCTAGTTCTGGCCAAGAGCTGAACACTGAAGCTTTCTTT,CSASSGQELNTEAFF
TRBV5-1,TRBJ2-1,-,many,TGCGCCAGCAGCTTGGGTTTCAATGAGCAGTTCTTC,CASSLGFNEQFF
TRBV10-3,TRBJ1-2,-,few,TGTGCCATCAGTGACTCCTTAGGACTGCGGGACCCGCGTGACTATGGCTACACCTTC,CAISDSLGLRDPRDYGYTF
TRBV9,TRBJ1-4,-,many,TGTGCCAGCAGCTTCACAGGCCAAACTAATGAAAAACTGTTTTTT,CASSFTGQTNEKLFF
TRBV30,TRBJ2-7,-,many,TGTGCCTGGAGACCCGGACGTGGGCCCTACGAGCAGTACTTC,CAWRPGRGPYEQYF
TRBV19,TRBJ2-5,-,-,TGTGCCAGTAGCACAGGGTCCCAAGAGACCCAGTACTTC,CASSTGSQETQYF
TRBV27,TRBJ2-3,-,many,TGTGCCAGCAGCAGGCAGCCCCTCCGGCCTTCTAGGGCAGATACGCAGTATTTT,CASSRQPLRPSRADTQYF
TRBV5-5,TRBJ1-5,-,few,TGTGCCAGCAGCGAGAGTGGTCAGCCCCAGCATTTT,CASSESGQPQHF
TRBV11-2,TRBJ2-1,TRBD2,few,TGTGCCAGCAGACCCGGACTAGCGGGAGGGCCGGGCGGTTTCTTC,CASRPGLAGGPGGFF
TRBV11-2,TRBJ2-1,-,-,TGTGCCAGCAGCGCCACGGGGCGGAGTTCCTACAATGAGCAGTTCTTC,CASSATGRSSYNEQFF
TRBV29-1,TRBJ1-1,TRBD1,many,TGCAGCGTGGACACAGGGGCTTTTGAAGCTTTCTTT,CSVDTGAFEAFF
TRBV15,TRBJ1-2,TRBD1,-,TGTGCCACCTCAGGGGGTTACTATGGCTACACCTTC,CATSGGYYGYTF
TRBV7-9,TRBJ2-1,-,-,TGTGCCAGCAGCTTAGTCCTAGCGCGTGTTGGTGAGCAGTTCTTC,CASSLVLARVGEQFF
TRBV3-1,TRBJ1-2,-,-,TGTGCCAGCAGCCGATTTCTGATTTGGGACACGGATGAGAGATATGGCTACACCTTC,CASSRFLIWDTDERYGYTF
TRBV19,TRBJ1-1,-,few,TGTGCCAGTAGTCTACGACGGGGTTACACTGAAGCTTTCTTT,CASSLRRGYTEAFF
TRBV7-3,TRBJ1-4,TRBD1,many,TGTGCCAGCAGCTCCGGACAGGGCCATAATGAAAAACTGTTTTTT,CASSSGQGHNEKLFF
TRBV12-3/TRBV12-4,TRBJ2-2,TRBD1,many,TGTGCCAGCAGTTTGGGGACAGGGACAGCCGGGGAGCTGTTTTTT,CASSLGTGTAGELFF
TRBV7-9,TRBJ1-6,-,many,TGTGCCAGCAGCTTAGGGGGCCGGAATTCACCCCTCCACTTT,CASSLGGRNSPLHF
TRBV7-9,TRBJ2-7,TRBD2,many,TGTGCCAGCAGCCGGACTAGCGTCCACGAGCAGTACTTC,CASSRTSVHEQYF
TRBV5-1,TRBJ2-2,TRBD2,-,TGCGCCAGCAGCGAGGGACTAGCGGGAGGATCCGGGGAGCTGTTTTTT,CASSEGLAGGSGELFF